This T cell receptor (beta chain) was found in a study of blood T cells in healthy people across ages. For the second PCR, which ran for roughly 6 to 12 cycles, a sample-barcoded 5' primer and a J-beta primer mix were used. Samples each returned at least 3 million CDR3-containing paired-end reads. TCRdb reprocessed the 5' RACE reads with MiXCR, giving one entry per CDR3 protein. This table has 850,000 to 1,300,000 distinct CDR3 sequences, around 45% appearing once. The CDR3 is 13 amino acids. From germline, CDR1 is DFQATT and CDR2 SNEGSKA (reference sequence). The sequence came from a woman aged 55 to 70 in good health. Sequencing was carried out using blood. This chain links TRBV20-1 with TRBJ2-3, with 8 bases that match TRBD2. The CDR3 coding sequence is TGCGGGGGAGCGGGGGACCTCACAGATACGCAGTATTTT. This encodes CGGAGDLTDTQYF.